The clone carrying this TCR beta chain was recorded a few times. Germline V lookup: CDR1 DFQATT, CDR2 SNEGSKA (reference sequence). CDR3 length equals 15 residues. V lost 6 bases, J lost 8 bases, and 11 bases stayed unmatched. The sample belongs to a study of patients and donors after allogeneic stem cell transplantation. TCRdb fed the RT-PCR reads into MiXCR, producing one record per CDR3 protein. Of some 960,000 distinct CDR3 sequences in the sample, approximately 19% are singletons; the top ten hold around 5.5%. The TCR originated in a human donor who was either an allogeneic HSCT recipient or a stem cell or donor lymphocyte infusion donor (not recorded which). It is not recorded whose cells these are; they may come from a transplant donor. The chain has TRBV20-1 and TRBJ1-5; 12 bases match TRBD1. Input material: blood, either unsorted or a sorted T cell fraction (not recorded which). The CDR3 reads CSALAGTGGSKPQHF. The CDR3 nucleotides read TGCAGTGCCCTCGCCGGGACAGGGGGCTCGAAGCCCCAGCATTTT.